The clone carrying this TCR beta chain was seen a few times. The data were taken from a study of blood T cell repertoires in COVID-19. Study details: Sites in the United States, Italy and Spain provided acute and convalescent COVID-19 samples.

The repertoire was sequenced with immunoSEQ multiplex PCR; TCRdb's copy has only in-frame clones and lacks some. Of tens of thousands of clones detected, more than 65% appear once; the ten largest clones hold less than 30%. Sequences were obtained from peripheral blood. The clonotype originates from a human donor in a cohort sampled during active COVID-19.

The CDR3 bases are TGTGCCAGCAGTCCGGGGGGCAATTCACCCCTCCACTTT. Translating it yields CASSPGGNSPLHF. The rearrangement joins TRBV6-5 to TRBJ1-6; weak D call: TRBD1 (6 bases). CDR3 size: 13 residues. The V end lost 5 bases, the J end lost 7 bases, and 9 bases lay between the germline ends. CDR1 MNHEY and CDR2 SVGAGI come from the germline V gene.